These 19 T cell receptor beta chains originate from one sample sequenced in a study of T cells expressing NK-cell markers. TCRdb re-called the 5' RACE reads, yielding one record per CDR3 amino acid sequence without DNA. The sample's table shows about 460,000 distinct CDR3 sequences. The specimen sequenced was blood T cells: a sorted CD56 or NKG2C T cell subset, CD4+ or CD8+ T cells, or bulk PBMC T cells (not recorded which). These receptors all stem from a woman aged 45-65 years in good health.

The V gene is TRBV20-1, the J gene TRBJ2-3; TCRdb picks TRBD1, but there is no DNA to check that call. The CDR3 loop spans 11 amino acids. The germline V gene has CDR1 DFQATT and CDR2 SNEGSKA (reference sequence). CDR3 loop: CSAGPGDTQYF.

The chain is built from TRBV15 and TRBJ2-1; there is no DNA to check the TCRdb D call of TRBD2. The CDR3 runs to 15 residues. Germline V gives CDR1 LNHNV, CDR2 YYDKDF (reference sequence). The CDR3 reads CATSPRLAGVDEQFF.

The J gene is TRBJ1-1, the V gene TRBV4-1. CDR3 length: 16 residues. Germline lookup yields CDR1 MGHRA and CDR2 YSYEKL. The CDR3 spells CASEEWRGRKATEAFF.

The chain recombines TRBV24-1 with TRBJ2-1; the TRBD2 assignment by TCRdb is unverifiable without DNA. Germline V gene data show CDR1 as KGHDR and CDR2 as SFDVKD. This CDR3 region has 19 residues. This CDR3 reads CATSDFPAGGQSSYNEQFF.

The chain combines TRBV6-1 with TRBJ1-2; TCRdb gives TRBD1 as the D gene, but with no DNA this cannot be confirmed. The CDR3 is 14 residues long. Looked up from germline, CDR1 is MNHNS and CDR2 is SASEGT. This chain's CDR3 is CASRYRSPNYGYTF.

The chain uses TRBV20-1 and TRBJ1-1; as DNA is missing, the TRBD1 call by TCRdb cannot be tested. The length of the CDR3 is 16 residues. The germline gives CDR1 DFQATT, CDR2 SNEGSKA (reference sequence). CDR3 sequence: CSASIGRGRMNTEAFF.

This CDR3 is CASSPTTGPTYNEQFF. The chain is built from TRBV18 and TRBJ2-1; the D call of TRBD2 rests on TCRdb alone, since no DNA is present to check it. The length of the CDR3 is 16 residues. In germline, CDR1 is KGHSH, CDR2 LQKENI.

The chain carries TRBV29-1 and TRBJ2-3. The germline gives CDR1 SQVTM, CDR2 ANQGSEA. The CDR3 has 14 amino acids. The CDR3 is CSVDPRGSKDTQYF.

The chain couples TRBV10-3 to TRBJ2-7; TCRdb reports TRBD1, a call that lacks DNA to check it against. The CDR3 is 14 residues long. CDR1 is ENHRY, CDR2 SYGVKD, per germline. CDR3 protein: CAISVIPRGYEQYF.

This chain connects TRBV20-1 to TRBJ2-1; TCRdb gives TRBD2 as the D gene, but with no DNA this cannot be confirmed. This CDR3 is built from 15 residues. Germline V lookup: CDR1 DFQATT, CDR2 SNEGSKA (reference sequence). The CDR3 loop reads CSARPYSGSQNEQFF.

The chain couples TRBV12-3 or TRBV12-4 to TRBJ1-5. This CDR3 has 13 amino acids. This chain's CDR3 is CASNQGVGQPQHF.

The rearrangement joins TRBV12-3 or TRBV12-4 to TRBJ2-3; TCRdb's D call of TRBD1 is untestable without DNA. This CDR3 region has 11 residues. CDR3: CASSDRVTQYF.

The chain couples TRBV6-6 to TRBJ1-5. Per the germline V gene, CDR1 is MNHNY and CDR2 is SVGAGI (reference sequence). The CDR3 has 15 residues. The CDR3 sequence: CASSPLRESNQPQHF.

CDR3 protein: CASTSVNEQFF. The V gene is TRBV2, the J gene TRBJ2-1; TCRdb picks TRBD2, but there is no DNA to check that call. Germline CDR1 SNHLY, CDR2 FYNNEI. The CDR3 runs 11 residues.

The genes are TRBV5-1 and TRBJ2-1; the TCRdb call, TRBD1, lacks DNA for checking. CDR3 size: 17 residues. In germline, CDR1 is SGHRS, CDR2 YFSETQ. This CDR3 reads CASSLGNRVRAYNEQFF.

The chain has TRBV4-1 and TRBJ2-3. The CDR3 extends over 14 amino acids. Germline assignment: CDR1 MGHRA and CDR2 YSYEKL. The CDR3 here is CASSQEDRTDTQYF.

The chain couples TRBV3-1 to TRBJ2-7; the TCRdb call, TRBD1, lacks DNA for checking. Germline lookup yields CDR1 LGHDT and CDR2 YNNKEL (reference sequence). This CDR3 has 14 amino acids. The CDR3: CASPRQGPSYEQYF.

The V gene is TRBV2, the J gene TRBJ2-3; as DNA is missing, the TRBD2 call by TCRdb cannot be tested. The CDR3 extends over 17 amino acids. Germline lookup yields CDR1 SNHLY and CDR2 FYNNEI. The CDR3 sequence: CASRVPPGGGSTDTQYF.

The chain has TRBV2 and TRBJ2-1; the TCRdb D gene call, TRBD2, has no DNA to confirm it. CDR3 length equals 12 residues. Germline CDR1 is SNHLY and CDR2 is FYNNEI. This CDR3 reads CASKATTREQFF.